The entry that follows covers one TCR beta chain sequence. The data belong to a study of blood T cell repertoires in COVID-19. On the study more broadly: COVID-19 samples from acute and convalescent phases originated in the United States, Italy and Spain. T cells, B-cell-depleted T cells, or PBMCs supplied cDNA or gDNA.

Assay: immunoSEQ multiplex PCR; the TCRdb copy retains only in-frame clones and omits some. Found here are around 47,000 clones, around nine tenths of them singletons; the top ten hold about 10%. The CDR3 totals 15 residues. Germline CDR1 reads SGDLS; CDR2 reads YYNGEE. V was trimmed by 0 bases and J by 2 bases, leaving 12 bases between them. The sequence was obtained from a man aged 50 or older with active COVID-19. The V call is TRBV9, the J call TRBJ2-7; no clear D gene. Input material: peripheral blood. CDR3 DNA sequence: TGTGCCAGCAGCGTAGCGCCAGATCTTACCTACGAGCAGTACTTC. Amino acids: CASSVAPDLTYEQYF. Together with reference TRBV9 and TRBJ2-7, the CDR3 gives the full variable domain: DSGVTQTPKHLITATGQRVTLRCSPRSGDLSVYWYQQSLDQGLQFLIQYYNGEERAKGNILERFSAQQFPDLHSELNLSSLELGDSALYFCASSVAPDLTYEQYFGPGTRLTVT.